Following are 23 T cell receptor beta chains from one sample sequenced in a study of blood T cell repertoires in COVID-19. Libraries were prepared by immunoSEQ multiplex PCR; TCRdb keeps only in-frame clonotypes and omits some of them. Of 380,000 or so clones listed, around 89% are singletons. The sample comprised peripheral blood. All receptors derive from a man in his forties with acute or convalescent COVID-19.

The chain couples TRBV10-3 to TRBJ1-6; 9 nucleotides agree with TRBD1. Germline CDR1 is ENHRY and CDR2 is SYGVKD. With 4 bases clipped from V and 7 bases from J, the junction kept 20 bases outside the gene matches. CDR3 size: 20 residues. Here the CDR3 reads CAISGPGTGQRPGGNSPLHF. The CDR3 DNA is TGTGCCATCAGTGGTCCCGGGACAGGGCAACGACCGGGGGGAAATTCACCCCTCCACTTT.

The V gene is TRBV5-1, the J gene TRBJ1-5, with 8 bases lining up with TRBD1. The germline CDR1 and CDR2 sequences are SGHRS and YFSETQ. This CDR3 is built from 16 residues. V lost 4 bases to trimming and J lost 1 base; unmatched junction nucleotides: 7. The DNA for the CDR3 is TGCGCCAGCAGCGAATCAGGGGGCATGAGCAATCAGCCCCAGCATTTT. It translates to CASSESGGMSNQPQHF.

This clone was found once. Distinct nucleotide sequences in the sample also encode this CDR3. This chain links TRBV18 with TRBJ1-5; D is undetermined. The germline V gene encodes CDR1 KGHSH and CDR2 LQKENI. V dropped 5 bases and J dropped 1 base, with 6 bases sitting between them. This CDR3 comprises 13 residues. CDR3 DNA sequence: TGTGCCAGCTCAGGAGGGAGCAATCAGCCCCAGCATTTT. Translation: CASSGGSNQPQHF.

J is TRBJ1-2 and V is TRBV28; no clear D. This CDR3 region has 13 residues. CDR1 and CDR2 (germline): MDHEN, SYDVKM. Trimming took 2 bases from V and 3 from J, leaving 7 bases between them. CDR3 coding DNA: TGTGCCAGCAGTTTAGCGGCAGACTATGGCTACACCTTC. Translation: CASSLAADYGYTF.

CDR3 bases: TGTGCCAGCAGCTACGGGACAGTTAACGAGCAGTACTTC. Protein product: CASSYGTVNEQYF. The rearrangement links TRBV5-6 to TRBJ2-7, with 7 nucleotides matching TRBD1. Germline CDR1 is SGHDT and CDR2 is YYEEEE. V shed 3 bases, J shed 5 bases, and the junction held 5 bases outside the gene matches. The CDR3 has 13 amino acids.

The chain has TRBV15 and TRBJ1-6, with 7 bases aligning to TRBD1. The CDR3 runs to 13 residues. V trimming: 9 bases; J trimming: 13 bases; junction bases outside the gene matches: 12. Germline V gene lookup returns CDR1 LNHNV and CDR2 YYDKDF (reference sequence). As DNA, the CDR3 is TGTGCCACGAAAGACAGGGAAGGAGGGCCCCTCCACTTT. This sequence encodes CATKDREGGPLHF. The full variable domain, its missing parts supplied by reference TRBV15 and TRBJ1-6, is DAMVIQNPRYQVTQFGKPVTLSCSQTLNHNVMYWYQQKSSQAPKLLFHYYDKDFNNEADTPDNFQSRRPNTSFCFLDIRSPGLGDTAMYLCATKDREGGPLHFGNGTRLTVT.

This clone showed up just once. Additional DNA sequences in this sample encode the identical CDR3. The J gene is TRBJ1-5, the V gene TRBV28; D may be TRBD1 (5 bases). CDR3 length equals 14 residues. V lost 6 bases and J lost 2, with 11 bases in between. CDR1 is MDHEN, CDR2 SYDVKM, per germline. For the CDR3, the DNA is TGTGCCAGCAGGCTTCAGGGTGGCAATCAGCCCCAGCATTTT. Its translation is CASRLQGGNQPQHF.

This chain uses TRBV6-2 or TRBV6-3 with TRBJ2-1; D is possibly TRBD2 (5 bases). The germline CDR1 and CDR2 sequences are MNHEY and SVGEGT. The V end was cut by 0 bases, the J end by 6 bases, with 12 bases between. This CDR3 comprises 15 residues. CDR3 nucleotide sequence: TGTGCCAGCAGTTACTCCCCCGGGAAAGTCAATGAGCAGTTCTTC. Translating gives CASSYSPGKVNEQFF.

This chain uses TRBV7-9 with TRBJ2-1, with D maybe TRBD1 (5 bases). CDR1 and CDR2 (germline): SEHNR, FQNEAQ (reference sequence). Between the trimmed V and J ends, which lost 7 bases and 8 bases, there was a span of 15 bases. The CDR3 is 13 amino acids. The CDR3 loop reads CASNLGPKDEQFF. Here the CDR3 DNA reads TGTGCCAGCAACTTGGGGCCGAAGGATGAGCAGTTCTTC.

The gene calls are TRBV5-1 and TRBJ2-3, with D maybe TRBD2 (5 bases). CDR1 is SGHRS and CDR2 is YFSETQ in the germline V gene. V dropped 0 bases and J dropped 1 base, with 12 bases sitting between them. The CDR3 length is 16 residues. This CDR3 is CASSLGPGKRTDTQYF. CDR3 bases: TGCGCCAGCAGCTTGGGGCCGGGGAAACGCACAGATACGCAGTATTTT.

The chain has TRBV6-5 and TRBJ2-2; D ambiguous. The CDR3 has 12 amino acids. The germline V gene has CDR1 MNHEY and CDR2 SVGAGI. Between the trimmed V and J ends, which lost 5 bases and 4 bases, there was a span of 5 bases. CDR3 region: CASSTFTGELFF. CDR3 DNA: TGTGCCAGCAGTACATTCACCGGGGAGCTGTTTTTT.

The CDR3 DNA is TGTGCCAGCAGCCGCAATCCGAGGTTGGCCTCCTCTGGGGCCAACGTCCTGACTTTC. Translated, it gives CASSRNPRLASSGANVLTF. The chain is built from TRBV7-2 and TRBJ2-6; D is unresolved. In germline, CDR1 is SGHTA, CDR2 FQGNSA. Between the trimmed V and J ends, which lost 5 bases and 0 bases, there was a span of 20 bases. The CDR3 loop spans 19 amino acids.

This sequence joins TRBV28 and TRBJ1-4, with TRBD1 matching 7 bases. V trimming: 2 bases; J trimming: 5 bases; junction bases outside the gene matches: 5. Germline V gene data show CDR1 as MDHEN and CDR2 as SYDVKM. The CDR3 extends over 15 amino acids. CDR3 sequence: CASSLRQGRNEKLFF. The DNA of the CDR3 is TGTGCCAGCAGTTTACGACAGGGTAGGAATGAAAAACTGTTTTTT.

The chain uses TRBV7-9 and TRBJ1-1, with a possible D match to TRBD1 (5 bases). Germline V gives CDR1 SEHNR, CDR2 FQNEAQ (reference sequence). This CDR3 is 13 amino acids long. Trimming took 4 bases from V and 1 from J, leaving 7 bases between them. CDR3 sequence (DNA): TGTGCCAGCAGCTGGAGGGGGAACACTGAAGCTTTCTTT. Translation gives CASSWRGNTEAFF.

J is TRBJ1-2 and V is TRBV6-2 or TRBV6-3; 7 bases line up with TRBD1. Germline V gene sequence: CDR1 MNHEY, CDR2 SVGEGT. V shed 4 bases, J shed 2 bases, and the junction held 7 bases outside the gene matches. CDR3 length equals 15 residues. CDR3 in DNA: TGTGCCAGCAGTTTGACCAGGGGGTACAACTATGGCTACACCTTC. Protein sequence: CASSLTRGYNYGYTF.

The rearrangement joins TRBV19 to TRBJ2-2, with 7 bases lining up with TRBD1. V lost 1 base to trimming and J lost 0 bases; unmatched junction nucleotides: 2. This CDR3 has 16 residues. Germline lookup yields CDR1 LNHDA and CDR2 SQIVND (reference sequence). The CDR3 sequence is CASSIGGGANTGELFF. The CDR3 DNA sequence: TGTGCCAGTAGTATAGGAGGGGGCGCGAACACCGGGGAGCTGTTTTTT.

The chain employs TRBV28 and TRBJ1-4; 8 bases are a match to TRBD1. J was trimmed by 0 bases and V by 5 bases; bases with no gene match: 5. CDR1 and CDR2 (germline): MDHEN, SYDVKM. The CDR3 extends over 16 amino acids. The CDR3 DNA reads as TGTGCCAGCAGTATAAAACAGGGGGCAACTAATGAAAAACTGTTTTTT. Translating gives CASSIKQGATNEKLFF.

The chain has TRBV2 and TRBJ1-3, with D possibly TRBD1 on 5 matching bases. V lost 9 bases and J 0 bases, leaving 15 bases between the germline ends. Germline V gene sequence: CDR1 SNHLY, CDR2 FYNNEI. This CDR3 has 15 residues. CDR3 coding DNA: TGTGCCAGTGGGGGGACCCTTGGCTCTGGAAACACCATATATTTT. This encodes CASGGTLGSGNTIYF.

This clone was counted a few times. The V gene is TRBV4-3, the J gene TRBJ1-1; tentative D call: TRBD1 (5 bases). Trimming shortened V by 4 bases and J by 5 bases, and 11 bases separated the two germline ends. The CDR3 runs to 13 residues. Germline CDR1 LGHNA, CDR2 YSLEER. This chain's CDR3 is CASSRQSVTEAFF. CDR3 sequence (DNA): TGCGCCAGCAGCCGACAGTCAGTAACTGAAGCTTTCTTT.

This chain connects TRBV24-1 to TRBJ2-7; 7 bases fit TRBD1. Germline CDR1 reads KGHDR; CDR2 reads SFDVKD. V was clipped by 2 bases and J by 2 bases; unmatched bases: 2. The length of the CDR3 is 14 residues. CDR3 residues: CATSDSQGAYEQYF. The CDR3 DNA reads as TGTGCCACCAGTGATTCCCAGGGGGCCTACGAGCAGTACTTC.

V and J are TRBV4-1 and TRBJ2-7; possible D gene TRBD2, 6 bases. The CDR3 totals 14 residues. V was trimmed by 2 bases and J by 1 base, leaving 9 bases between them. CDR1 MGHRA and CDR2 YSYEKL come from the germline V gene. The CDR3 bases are TGCGCCAGCAGCCAAAACGCGGGGTCCTACGAGCAGTACTTC. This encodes CASSQNAGSYEQYF.

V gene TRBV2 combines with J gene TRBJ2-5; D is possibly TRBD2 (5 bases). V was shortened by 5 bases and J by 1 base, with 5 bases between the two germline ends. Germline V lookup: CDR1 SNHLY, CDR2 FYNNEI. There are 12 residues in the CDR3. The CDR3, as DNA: TGTGCCAGCAGTCGGGGCCAAGAGACCCAGTACTTC. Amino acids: CASSRGQETQYF.

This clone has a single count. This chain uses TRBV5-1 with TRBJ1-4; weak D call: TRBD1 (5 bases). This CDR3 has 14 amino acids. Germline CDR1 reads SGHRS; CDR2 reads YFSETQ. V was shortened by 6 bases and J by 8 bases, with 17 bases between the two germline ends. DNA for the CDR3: TGCGCCAGCACCCCCGGGGCCAGCGGGGAAAAACTGTTTTTT. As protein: CASTPGASGEKLFF.